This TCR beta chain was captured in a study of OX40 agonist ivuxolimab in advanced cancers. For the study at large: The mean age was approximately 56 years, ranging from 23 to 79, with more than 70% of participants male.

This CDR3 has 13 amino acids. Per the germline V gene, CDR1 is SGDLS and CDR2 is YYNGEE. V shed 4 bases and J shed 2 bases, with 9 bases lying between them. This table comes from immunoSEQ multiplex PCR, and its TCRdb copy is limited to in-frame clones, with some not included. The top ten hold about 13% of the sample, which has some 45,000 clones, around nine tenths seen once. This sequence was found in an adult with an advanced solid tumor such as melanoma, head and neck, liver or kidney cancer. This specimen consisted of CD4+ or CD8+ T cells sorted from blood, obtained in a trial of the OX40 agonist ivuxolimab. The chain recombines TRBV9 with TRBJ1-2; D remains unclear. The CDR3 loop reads CASSTDGNYGYTF. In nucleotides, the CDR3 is TGTGCCAGCAGCACAGACGGAAACTATGGCTACACCTTC.